This T cell receptor (beta chain) stems from a study of control samples from healthy donors and cancer patients. The V and J ends lost 9 bases and 4 bases, in that order; junction bases with no gene match: 12. The germline gives CDR1 MDHEN, CDR2 SYDVKM. The CDR3 totals 16 residues. Sequencing used immunoSEQ multiplex PCR; TCRdb keeps in-frame clones, though not all of them. Of some 120,000 clones in the sample, about 95% were seen once. This chain joins TRBV28 and TRBJ1-2; 12 nucleotides line up with TRBD1. Input material: blood. The clonotype originates from a man aged 30-40 years in good health. CDR3 bases: TGTGCCAGTTCTAATCCCGGGACAGGGGGCCTCTATGGCTACACCTTC. Translation: CASSNPGTGGLYGYTF.